These T cell receptor beta chains were read from a single sample in a study of blood T cell repertoires in COVID-19. The repertoire was sequenced with immunoSEQ multiplex PCR; TCRdb's copy has only in-frame clones and lacks some. The sample carries roughly 180,000 clones, about 85% recorded once. Material: peripheral blood. The receptor set was obtained from a woman aged 50 to 65 with COVID-19, enrolled during active disease. Each CDR3 is given with its conserved first and last residue. A D gene is named only where the DNA matches it firmly. Some rows have no size entry. The others give once, few or many, or a class for an expanded clone.

D gene	clone size	V gene	J gene	CDR3 DNA	CDR3 protein
TRBD2	NA	TRBV7-2	TRBJ2-5	TGTGCCAGCAGTACCGGGACTAGCGCGACAGAGACCCAGTACTTC	CASSTGTSATETQYF
NA	NA	TRBV12-3/TRBV12-4	TRBJ2-5	TGTGCCAGCAGTTTTCCCAAAGAGACCCAGTACTTC	CASSFPKETQYF
TRBD1	NA	TRBV5-8	TRBJ2-1	TGTGCCAGCAGCCCGGGACAGACTACAGTCGATGAGCAGTTCTTC	CASSPGQTTVDEQFF
TRBD1	once	TRBV12-5	TRBJ1-3	TGTGCTAGTGGTTTGGGAGCGACAGGGGGTAACACCATATATTTT	CASGLGATGGNTIYF
NA	NA	TRBV6-4	TRBJ1-2	TGTGCCAGCAGTGACTCAGGCAGACTCTATGGCTACACCTTC	CASSDSGRLYGYTF
NA	NA	TRBV11-3	TRBJ2-5	TGTGCCAGCAGCCGACAGGAAACCTTAAACACCCAGTACTTC	CASSRQETLNTQYF
TRBD1	NA	TRBV19	TRBJ1-3	TGTGCCAGTAGTATTATGCAGGGGGCAAAAGGAAACACCATATATTTT	CASSIMQGAKGNTIYF
NA	few	TRBV29-1	TRBJ2-2	TGCAGCGCCGGGGTTCTCGGCACCGGGGAGCTGTTTTTT	CSAGVLGTGELFF
NA	NA	TRBV7-9	TRBJ2-7	TGTGCCAGCAGCCCGGAGGGCTACGAGCAGTACTTC	CASSPEGYEQYF
NA	NA	TRBV24-1	TRBJ1-1	TGTGCCACCAGTGATGGGGACTCCCAGCTAGCAGCTTTCTTT	CATSDGDSQLAAFF
TRBD2	NA	TRBV4-3	TRBJ2-3	TGCGCCAGCAGCCCTAGCGGGGGGTTGGTAGGCACGCAGTATTTT	CASSPSGGLVGTQYF
TRBD2	once	TRBV7-9	TRBJ2-7	TGTGCCATCCCCGGCGGGGGGTTCGTCAACGAGCAGTACTTC	CAIPGGGFVNEQYF
NA	NA	TRBV7-6	TRBJ1-2	TGTGCCAAAACATCAGACAGAAACTATGGCTACACCTTC	CAKTSDRNYGYTF
TRBD1	NA	TRBV27	TRBJ1-5	TGTGCCAGCAGTTTAGCGCCAGGGGGCATGCCCCAGCATTTT	CASSLAPGGMPQHF
NA	few	TRBV10-1	TRBJ2-7	TGCGCCAGCAGTGATCAACAGGACAAACACGAGCAGTACTTC	CASSDQQDKHEQYF
NA	few	TRBV6-5	TRBJ1-1	TGTGCCAGCAGTTACGTGGCAGGGACTGAAGCTTTCTTT	CASSYVAGTEAFF
TRBD2	NA	TRBV9	TRBJ2-5	TGTGCCAGCAGCGTAGGGGCTAGCGGGGGCCCAGAGACCCAGTACTTC	CASSVGASGGPETQYF
NA	NA	TRBV24-1	TRBJ2-1	TGTGCCACCAGTGGCGGGCCAAGCTCCTACAATGAGCAGTTCTTC	CATSGGPSSYNEQFF
NA	NA	TRBV30	TRBJ2-7	TGTGCCTGGAGTGTACTCGGGGGACCCAAAGACGAGCAGTACTTC	CAWSVLGGPKDEQYF
NA	NA	TRBV12-3/TRBV12-4	TRBJ1-4	TGTGCCAGCACCGCAGGGGTTAGTGAAAAACTGTTTTTT	CASTAGVSEKLFF
TRBD1	NA	TRBV7-2	TRBJ1-5	TGTGCCAGCAGCCGAGACAGGGAACAGCCCCAGCATTTT	CASSRDREQPQHF
TRBD2	NA	TRBV2	TRBJ2-5	TGTGCCAGCAGGGCCAGGAGCGGGGGGTTCGGGGAGACCCAGTACTTC	CASRARSGGFGETQYF
NA	NA	TRBV6-5	TRBJ1-1	TGTGCCAGCAGTAAACAGGCGGGGGTAAGCACTGAAGCTTTCTTT	CASSKQAGVSTEAFF
TRBD1	NA	TRBV9	TRBJ1-2	TGTGCCAGCAGCCCCAAAGGCGGGACAGCTGCAAAAAAATACTATGGCTACACCTTC	CASSPKGGTAAKKYYGYTF
NA	NA	TRBV4-1	TRBJ2-5	TGCGCCAGCAGCCAAAGCGGACCGGAGACCCAGTACTTC	CASSQSGPETQYF
NA	NA	TRBV7-2	TRBJ1-1	TGTGCCAGCAGCTTTGCGGACACTGAAGCTTTCTTT	CASSFADTEAFF
NA	NA	TRBV7-9	TRBJ1-4	TGTGCCAGCAGCTTCCAGAAGTTTAATGAAAAACTGTTTTTT	CASSFQKFNEKLFF
TRBD1	once	TRBV7-6	TRBJ1-2	TGTGCCAGCAGCTCGCCAGGGGGCTATGGCTACACCTTC	CASSSPGGYGYTF
TRBD1	NA	TRBV11-3	TRBJ2-3	TGTGCCAGCAGGCCGGGACAGGGGGGAGATACGCAGTATTTT	CASRPGQGGDTQYF
NA	NA	TRBV2	TRBJ1-5	TGTGCCAGCATGAGTGGTGTCCCCAATCAGCCCCAGCATTTT	CASMSGVPNQPQHF
TRBD1	NA	TRBV7-9	TRBJ1-1	TGTGCCAGCAGTATAACGGTACAGGGGGAACGGGCGCGCACTGAAGCTTTCTTT	CASSITVQGERARTEAFF
TRBD1	NA	TRBV3-1/TRBV3-2	TRBJ2-3	TGTGCCAGCAGCCAGACAGGGTCGACGGATACGCAGTATTTT	CASSQTGSTDTQYF
NA	NA	TRBV9	TRBJ2-3	TGTGCCAGCAGCGCCCCCTTCCTGGATACGCAGTATTTT	CASSAPFLDTQYF
NA	NA	TRBV5-4	TRBJ2-7	TGTGCCAGCAGCTTCCGGGGAGCCCCCTACGAGCAGTACTTC	CASSFRGAPYEQYF
TRBD1	NA	TRBV19	TRBJ1-6	TGTGCCAGTAGTCTGGACAGGAACTATAATTCACCCCTCCACTTT	CASSLDRNYNSPLHF
TRBD1	once	TRBV19	TRBJ2-1	TGTGCCAGTAGTATAGTGGCCCAAGGGGGCCCGAAACAGTTCTTC	CASSIVAQGGPKQFF
NA	NA	TRBV4-3	TRBJ2-7	TGCGCCAGCAGCCAAGACAGGAACTACGAGCAGTACTTC	CASSQDRNYEQYF
NA	NA	TRBV7-3	TRBJ1-1	TGTGCCAGCAGCCCCCGGGATGGTCTTGAAGCTTTCTTT	CASSPRDGLEAFF
NA	NA	TRBV7-3	TRBJ2-1	TGTGCCAGCAGAGAACAGGGTTACAATGAGCAGTTCTTC	CASREQGYNEQFF
NA	NA	TRBV7-9	TRBJ1-1	TGTGCCAGCAGCTTCGGGACACTAAACACTGAAGCTTTCTTT	CASSFGTLNTEAFF
TRBD1	few	TRBV4-2	TRBJ1-2	TGTGCCAGCAGCCAAGACCTTTATGGCGGGACAGGGGTTTATGGCTACACCTTC	CASSQDLYGGTGVYGYTF
TRBD1	NA	TRBV19	TRBJ2-3	TGTGCCAGTAGTAATACAGGAGGACAGGGACAGTATTTT	CASSNTGGQGQYF
TRBD1	NA	TRBV7-2	TRBJ2-1	TGTGCCAGCAGCTTAGGTCTGGGCAGGGGGCAGAATGAGCAGTTCTTC	CASSLGLGRGQNEQFF
TRBD1	NA	TRBV9	TRBJ2-2	TGTGCCAGCAGCGTGCAGGGGGCCGGGGAGCTGTTTTTT	CASSVQGAGELFF
TRBD1	NA	TRBV9	TRBJ2-2	TGTGCCAGCAGCCCTACAGGGGGCCGAACCGGGGAGCTGTTTTTT	CASSPTGGRTGELFF
TRBD1	NA	TRBV29-1	TRBJ1-2	TGCAGCGTCGCGACAGGGCCGAATGGCTACACCTTC	CSVATGPNGYTF
TRBD1	medium-sized	TRBV7-3	TRBJ1-3	TGTGCCAGCAGCCGTGGACAGGGCTACTCTGGAAACACCATATATTTT	CASSRGQGYSGNTIYF
TRBD1	NA	TRBV5-5	TRBJ1-2	TGTGCCAGCAGGGAACGGGACAGGGGGGTCAATGGCTACACCTTC	CASRERDRGVNGYTF
NA	once	TRBV19	TRBJ1-5	TGTGCCAGTAGTATCATCGGCAGGGCGACGGACCAGCCCCAGCATTTT	CASSIIGRATDQPQHF
NA	once	TRBV7-6	TRBJ2-3	TGTGCCAGCAGCTTAGGACCGGAGGGAGATACGCAGTATTTT	CASSLGPEGDTQYF
TRBD1	NA	TRBV28	TRBJ1-2	TGTGCCAGCAGATCCGGACAGGGGGCGGTCTATGGCTACACCTTC	CASRSGQGAVYGYTF
TRBD1	NA	TRBV3-1/TRBV3-2	TRBJ1-1	TGTGCCAGCGGCACTACAGGGGTCGGTGAAGCTTTCTTT	CASGTTGVGEAFF
NA	NA	TRBV6-2/TRBV6-3	TRBJ1-3	TGTGCCAGCAGTACGGTTGGAAACACCATATATTTT	CASSTVGNTIYF
TRBD1	NA	TRBV6-5	TRBJ2-7	TGTGCCAGCAGCACACGGGGACAGGGATTCTACGAGCAGTACTTC	CASSTRGQGFYEQYF
TRBD1	NA	TRBV4-1	TRBJ1-2	TGCGCCAGCAGCCCTTGGACAGGGGACTATGGCTACACCTTC	CASSPWTGDYGYTF